The T cell receptor beta chain described here comes from a study of siplizumab effects on memory and regulatory T cells. Germline CDR1 reads SGHKS; CDR2 reads YYEKEE (reference sequence). This CDR3 contains 16 residues. The V end lost 3 bases, the J end lost 3 bases, and 16 bases lay between the germline ends. Produced via immunoSEQ multiplex PCR; TCRdb's table is partial and in-frame only. The sample carries roughly 100,000 clones, over 85% recorded once. The material sequenced was Tregs sorted from blood. The chain employs TRBV5-5 and TRBJ1-3; D gene uncertain. The receptor was isolated from a human donor in good health. The chain's CDR3 is CASSSETLRLGNTIYF. The CDR3 bases are TGTGCCAGCAGCTCGGAGACCCTGCGGCTTGGAAACACCATATATTTT.